This T cell receptor (beta chain) appears in the sequencing data of a study of identical twins. Study-wide points: The abundant beta clonotypes from cord blood had fewer insertions, and memory repertoires had none of this.

This clonotype was picked up a small number of times. Its antigen is as yet unknown. Unique molecular identifiers were present on cDNA, and template switching added a universal primer site. TCRdb independently ran MiXCR on the 5' RACE reads; one entry per CDR3 protein. The sample holds under 1 million distinct CDR3 sequences, about 12% seen once. This sample also belongs to another study, concerning yellow fever vaccine responses in identical twins.

Sequenced material: PBMCs. This receptor was taken from a woman aged 18-29 years in good health.

In DNA, the CDR3 is TGTGCCAGCAGTGGACTAGCGGGAGTTATTTACGAGCAGTACTTC. Translating gives CASSGLAGVIYEQYF. The chain combines TRBV2 with TRBJ2-7, with TRBD2 matching over 12 bases. V trimming: 4 bases; J trimming: 4 bases; junction bases outside the gene matches: 5. Per the germline V gene, CDR1 is SNHLY and CDR2 is FYNNEI. This CDR3 is 15 amino acids long.